This is a list of T cell receptor beta chains from one sample in a study of post-analysis software for immune sequencing data. TCRdb ran MiXCR on the PCR reads and lists one entry per CDR3 protein. Here the sample spans some 690,000 distinct CDR3 sequences, roughly 29% being singletons. The sample comprised blood. All receptors come from a girl under 18 with multiple sclerosis. The CDR3 runs from the conserved cysteine through the conserved F or W. A D gene is named only where the DNA matches it firmly. A clone size is listed for some rows: how often the clone was seen (once, few, many), or a class if it is expanded.

abundance: -; j_gene: TRBJ2-1; d_gene: -; v_gene: TRBV2; len: 15; CDR3nt: TGTGCCAGCAGTGAAGACAGCGGACTCTACAATGAGCAGTTCTTC; CDR3aa: CASSEDSGLYNEQFF
abundance: few; j_gene: TRBJ2-7; d_gene: -; v_gene: TRBV3-1; len: 15; CDR3nt: TGTGCCAGCAGCCAAGCACTAGCAGCCGCCTACGAGCAGTACTTC; CDR3aa: CASSQALAAAYEQYF
abundance: -; j_gene: TRBJ2-7; d_gene: -; v_gene: TRBV7-9; len: 16; CDR3nt: TGTGCCAGCAGCTTAGGGGGTCCGGATTCGGGCTACGAGCAGTACTTC; CDR3aa: CASSLGGPDSGYEQYF
abundance: few; j_gene: TRBJ2-1; d_gene: TRBD2; v_gene: TRBV5-5; len: 15; CDR3nt: TGTGCCGGCAGCTTGGTGGGGAGGGCTGAGGGTGAGCAGTTCTTC; CDR3aa: CAGSLVGRAEGEQFF
abundance: many; j_gene: TRBJ2-4; d_gene: TRBD2; v_gene: TRBV6-2/TRBV6-3; len: 11; CDR3nt: TGTGCCAGCAGCTCAACTAGCGTCAAGTACTTC; CDR3aa: CASSSTSVKYF
abundance: few; j_gene: TRBJ1-6; d_gene: -; v_gene: TRBV7-8; len: 14; CDR3nt: TGTGCCAGCAGGAATCCTGGCAGGGGTTCACCCCTCCACTTT; CDR3aa: CASRNPGRGSPLHF
abundance: few; j_gene: TRBJ1-2; d_gene: -; v_gene: TRBV12-3/TRBV12-4; len: 13; CDR3nt: TGTGCCAGCAGTTTAGCGGTCGAGGTTGGCTACACCTTC; CDR3aa: CASSLAVEVGYTF
abundance: -; j_gene: TRBJ1-1; d_gene: -; v_gene: TRBV6-5; len: 15; CDR3nt: TGTGCCAGCAGTTACTCGTCATCCGCGAACACTGTAGCTTTCTTT; CDR3aa: CASSYSSSANTVAFF
abundance: many; j_gene: TRBJ2-5; d_gene: -; v_gene: TRBV20-1; len: 11; CDR3nt: TGTGGGGGGCCCCGCCAAGAGACCCAGTACTTC; CDR3aa: CGGPRQETQYF
abundance: -; j_gene: TRBJ1-2; d_gene: TRBD1; v_gene: TRBV20-1; len: 20; CDR3nt: TGCAGTGCTAGGACACAGGGGGCTTCCACCTTGGGGCTTCCTAACTATGGCTACACCTTC; CDR3aa: CSARTQGASTLGLPNYGYTF
abundance: -; j_gene: TRBJ2-7; d_gene: -; v_gene: TRBV20-1; len: 12; CDR3nt: TGCAGTGCTAGAGAGGGGGGCTACGAGCAGTACTTC; CDR3aa: CSAREGGYEQYF
abundance: many; j_gene: TRBJ1-2; d_gene: -; v_gene: TRBV20-1; len: 13; CDR3nt: TGCAGTGCTTCGAAAGTATCTGGGTATGGCTACACCTTC; CDR3aa: CSASKVSGYGYTF
abundance: -; j_gene: TRBJ2-1; d_gene: TRBD2; v_gene: TRBV3-1; len: 16; CDR3nt: TGTGCCAGCAGAGACAGCGGGGGGTACTCCTACAATGAGCAGTTCTTC; CDR3aa: CASRDSGGYSYNEQFF
abundance: -; j_gene: TRBJ2-5; d_gene: -; v_gene: TRBV20-1; len: 13; CDR3nt: TGCAGTGCTAGGGCGGACTCGAAAGAGACCCAGTACTTC; CDR3aa: CSARADSKETQYF
abundance: few; j_gene: TRBJ1-5; d_gene: -; v_gene: TRBV28; len: 14; CDR3nt: TGTGCCAGCAGTTTTGGCGTCGGAGATCAGCCCCAGCATTTT; CDR3aa: CASSFGVGDQPQHF
abundance: -; j_gene: TRBJ1-1; d_gene: -; v_gene: TRBV25-1; len: 14; CDR3nt: TGTGCCAGCAGTGAAGGGGAGGGGAACACTGAAGCTTTCTTT; CDR3aa: CASSEGEGNTEAFF
abundance: -; j_gene: TRBJ2-3; d_gene: TRBD2; v_gene: TRBV10-3; len: 15; CDR3nt: TGTGCCATCGGGACTAGCGGGGGGGCCACAGATACGCAGTATTTT; CDR3aa: CAIGTSGGATDTQYF
abundance: -; j_gene: TRBJ2-5; d_gene: -; v_gene: TRBV7-9; len: 11; CDR3nt: TGTGCCAGCAGCAATGGGACTACCCAGTACTTC; CDR3aa: CASSNGTTQYF
abundance: -; j_gene: TRBJ1-5; d_gene: -; v_gene: TRBV7-2; len: 15; CDR3nt: TGTGCCAGCAGCCTGAGAGGACTAGCGGGAGATACGCAGCATTTT; CDR3aa: CASSLRGLAGDTQHF
abundance: -; j_gene: TRBJ2-4; d_gene: -; v_gene: TRBV14; len: 15; CDR3nt: TGTGCCAGCAGCCAAGATATAGGGGGAGCGAACATTCAGTACTTC; CDR3aa: CASSQDIGGANIQYF
abundance: few; j_gene: TRBJ2-1; d_gene: -; v_gene: TRBV28; len: 16; CDR3nt: TGTGCCAGCAGCGCCGTCATTGGGGCCGGGTACAATGAGCAGTTCTTC; CDR3aa: CASSAVIGAGYNEQFF
abundance: many; j_gene: TRBJ2-1; d_gene: -; v_gene: TRBV29-1; len: 13; CDR3nt: TGCAGCGTTGGTAGATCAGGGGGGGATGAGCAGTTCTTC; CDR3aa: CSVGRSGGDEQFF
abundance: few; j_gene: TRBJ2-1; d_gene: TRBD2; v_gene: TRBV9; len: 17; CDR3nt: TGTGCCAGCAGCGTAGGGAGGGGACTAGCGGCCTACAATGAGCAGTTCTTC; CDR3aa: CASSVGRGLAAYNEQFF
abundance: few; j_gene: TRBJ2-7; d_gene: -; v_gene: TRBV7-2; len: 15; CDR3nt: TGTGCCAGCAGCTTAGTCGGCGTGGGGCCCTACGAGCAGTACTTC; CDR3aa: CASSLVGVGPYEQYF
abundance: -; j_gene: TRBJ2-5; d_gene: -; v_gene: TRBV2; len: 17; CDR3nt: TGTGCCAGCAGTGAAGCTAGCAGGGGTCGAATCCAAGAGACCCAGTACTTC; CDR3aa: CASSEASRGRIQETQYF
abundance: few; j_gene: TRBJ2-7; d_gene: TRBD1; v_gene: TRBV29-1; len: 14; CDR3nt: TGCAGCGTTGAAGATATAGGACAGGGCTACGAGCAGTACTTC; CDR3aa: CSVEDIGQGYEQYF
abundance: -; j_gene: TRBJ2-1; d_gene: -; v_gene: TRBV20-1; len: 16; CDR3nt: TGCAGTGCTAGAGTCATAGCGGGACAGGGCTTGAATGAGCAGTTCTTC; CDR3aa: CSARVIAGQGLNEQFF
abundance: few; j_gene: TRBJ2-7; d_gene: TRBD1; v_gene: TRBV10-3; len: 14; CDR3nt: TGTGCCACCGGTCGACGGACAGGACTCTACGAGCAGTACTTC; CDR3aa: CATGRRTGLYEQYF
abundance: few; j_gene: TRBJ1-2; d_gene: TRBD1; v_gene: TRBV20-1; len: 14; CDR3nt: TGCAGTGCTAGAGTCAGGGGACAGGCACCTGGCTACACCTTC; CDR3aa: CSARVRGQAPGYTF
abundance: few; j_gene: TRBJ2-3; d_gene: TRBD1; v_gene: TRBV6-1; len: 16; CDR3nt: TGTGCCAGCAGTGCCCTCCCGGGACAGGGAACAGATACGCAGTATTTT; CDR3aa: CASSALPGQGTDTQYF
abundance: -; j_gene: TRBJ2-1; d_gene: -; v_gene: TRBV7-2; len: 15; CDR3nt: TGTGCCAGCAGCTTTAGATTTTGGACTTACAATGAGCAGTTCTTC; CDR3aa: CASSFRFWTYNEQFF
abundance: -; j_gene: TRBJ1-2; d_gene: -; v_gene: TRBV20-1; len: 12; CDR3nt: TGCAGTGCCTCGGACAGTCCCCTTGGCTACACCTTC; CDR3aa: CSASDSPLGYTF
abundance: -; j_gene: TRBJ2-1; d_gene: -; v_gene: TRBV7-9; len: 14; CDR3nt: TGTGCCAGCAGCTTACGTGCTGCGATCAATGAGCAGTTCTTC; CDR3aa: CASSLRAAINEQFF
abundance: -; j_gene: TRBJ1-6; d_gene: TRBD1; v_gene: TRBV12-3/TRBV12-4; len: 14; CDR3nt: TGTGCCAGCAGCACCGGGACAGAGAATTCACCCCTCCACTTT; CDR3aa: CASSTGTENSPLHF
abundance: few; j_gene: TRBJ2-1; d_gene: -; v_gene: TRBV6-1; len: 14; CDR3nt: TGTGCCAGCAGTGAATATGGCAGCAACAATGAGCAGTTCTTC; CDR3aa: CASSEYGSNNEQFF
abundance: few; j_gene: TRBJ2-1; d_gene: TRBD2; v_gene: TRBV10-3; len: 16; CDR3nt: TGTGCCATCAGTGCGGCTAGCGGGAGGCGGCGCAATGAGCAGTTCTTC; CDR3aa: CAISAASGRRRNEQFF
abundance: -; j_gene: TRBJ2-1; d_gene: -; v_gene: TRBV9; len: 15; CDR3nt: TGTGCCAGCAGCCCCCGGACAGCCCCAGGTGGAAAGCAGTTCTTC; CDR3aa: CASSPRTAPGGKQFF
abundance: few; j_gene: TRBJ1-5; d_gene: -; v_gene: TRBV7-2; len: 16; CDR3nt: TGTGCCAGCAGCTTAGTATCCGGGACCTCCAATCAGCCCCAGCATTTT; CDR3aa: CASSLVSGTSNQPQHF
abundance: once; j_gene: TRBJ2-5; d_gene: TRBD1; v_gene: TRBV7-2; len: 14; CDR3nt: TGTGCCAGCAGCCCACAGGGGCTACAAGAGACCCAGTACTTC; CDR3aa: CASSPQGLQETQYF
abundance: -; j_gene: TRBJ2-5; d_gene: TRBD1; v_gene: TRBV29-1; len: 13; CDR3nt: TGCAGCGTGACTGAGGACAGGGAAAAGACCCAGTACTTC; CDR3aa: CSVTEDREKTQYF
abundance: -; j_gene: TRBJ2-4; d_gene: -; v_gene: TRBV28; len: 16; CDR3nt: TGTGCCAGCAGTTCGCGGACAGCCCTCGCCAAAAACATTCAGTACTTC; CDR3aa: CASSSRTALAKNIQYF
abundance: -; j_gene: TRBJ2-3; d_gene: -; v_gene: TRBV4-3; len: 16; CDR3nt: TGCGCCAGCAGCCAAGATGCGGAGCCTAGCACAGATACGCAGTATTTT; CDR3aa: CASSQDAEPSTDTQYF
abundance: -; j_gene: TRBJ2-7; d_gene: TRBD2; v_gene: TRBV12-3/TRBV12-4; len: 15; CDR3nt: TGTGCCAGCAGGCTCTTGGGGGGGAGCTCCTACGAGCAGTACTTC; CDR3aa: CASRLLGGSSYEQYF
abundance: -; j_gene: TRBJ2-1; d_gene: -; v_gene: TRBV3-1; len: 14; CDR3nt: TGTGCCAGTGGGGTTAGGAGTGAATACAATGAGCAGTTCTTC; CDR3aa: CASGVRSEYNEQFF
abundance: many; j_gene: TRBJ2-3; d_gene: -; v_gene: TRBV5-1; len: 14; CDR3nt: TGTGCCAGCAGCTTGGGGGATTTCACAGATACGCAGTATTTT; CDR3aa: CASSLGDFTDTQYF
abundance: -; j_gene: TRBJ1-1; d_gene: -; v_gene: TRBV29-1; len: 10; CDR3nt: TGCAGCGTCAGGACCGCTGAAGCTTTCTTT; CDR3aa: CSVRTAEAFF
abundance: many; j_gene: TRBJ2-6; d_gene: -; v_gene: TRBV15; len: 16; CDR3nt: TGTGCCACCAGCAGAGATATTGGGTCCGGGGCCAACGTCCTGACTTTC; CDR3aa: CATSRDIGSGANVLTF
abundance: -; j_gene: TRBJ2-1; d_gene: -; v_gene: TRBV5-1; len: 15; CDR3nt: TGCGCCAGCAGCTTGAGACTAGGTCCCAACAATGAGCAGTTCTTC; CDR3aa: CASSLRLGPNNEQFF
abundance: few; j_gene: TRBJ1-6; d_gene: TRBD1; v_gene: TRBV7-8; len: 14; CDR3nt: TGTGCCAGCAGCACCGACAGGGTTCTTGCAGCCCTCCACTTT; CDR3aa: CASSTDRVLAALHF
abundance: -; j_gene: TRBJ2-1; d_gene: TRBD2; v_gene: TRBV6-1; len: 18; CDR3nt: TGTGCCACCCGCGGGGGTAGCGGGCAACCCATCCCCTACAATGAGCAGTTCTTC; CDR3aa: CATRGGSGQPIPYNEQFF
abundance: -; j_gene: TRBJ2-3; d_gene: TRBD2; v_gene: TRBV3-1; len: 16; CDR3nt: TGTGCCAGCAGCCAAGATTTAACTAGCGGGAGAGATACGCAGTATTTT; CDR3aa: CASSQDLTSGRDTQYF
abundance: -; j_gene: TRBJ1-2; d_gene: -; v_gene: TRBV12-5; len: 15; CDR3nt: TGTGCTAGTGGTCCGGCGGACGGCGGGCAAAGTGGCTACACCTTC; CDR3aa: CASGPADGGQSGYTF
abundance: -; j_gene: TRBJ2-7; d_gene: -; v_gene: TRBV5-1; len: 18; CDR3nt: TGCGCCAGCAGCACCCACGGGAAGAGCGGTCCTCCCGACAATGAGCAGTACTTC; CDR3aa: CASSTHGKSGPPDNEQYF